The clone carrying this T cell receptor (beta chain) has more than one count but fewer than ten. This entry comes from a study of blood T cell repertoires in COVID-19. The overall study: There were acute and convalescent COVID-19 samples, and they came from the United States, Italy and Spain. Nucleic acid was either cDNA or gDNA, and it came from T cells, B-cell-depleted T cells, or PBMCs.

In the source study's methods: Using reference gene primer amplification, nucleated cell counts were estimated. Sequencing was performed with immunoSEQ multiplex PCR; in TCRdb, only in-frame clones are kept and a portion is missing. D and trimming were read from the DNA, whereas the V and J calls and clone size are those reported in that table. The sample consists of tens of thousands of clones, 90% to 95% of them appearing once. The CDR3 totals 15 residues. The J segment lost 0 bases and the V segment lost 6 bases, leaving 4 bases of the junction unmatched. The germline V gene has CDR1 ENHRY and CDR2 SYGVKD. During active infection, Seattle patients enrolled and were then monitored through disease.

The clonotype originates from a man in his fifties with COVID-19, enrolled during active disease. The J gene is TRBJ2-2, the V gene TRBV10-3; 7 bases line up with TRBD1. What was sequenced was peripheral blood. CDR3: CAIRWGTANTGELFF. CDR3 bases: TGTGCCATCAGATGGGGGACAGCGAACACCGGGGAGCTGTTTTTT.